A selection of T cell receptor beta chains follows, all from one sample in a study of OX40 agonist ivuxolimab in advanced cancers. The protocol was immunoSEQ multiplex PCR, while the TCRdb copy is restricted to in-frame clones and leaves out a portion. The repertoire consists of 90,000 or so clones, with 80% to 90% occurring once and the leading ten covering approximately 0.3%. This sample comprised CD4+ or CD8+ T cells sorted from blood, obtained in a trial of the OX40 agonist ivuxolimab. The receptors derive from an adult with an advanced solid tumor such as melanoma, head and neck, liver or kidney cancer. The CDR3 runs from the conserved cysteine through the conserved F or W. The order of the fields is V gene, clone size, D gene, J gene, CDR3 protein, CDR3 DNA. A D gene is named only where the DNA matches it firmly. Size values are once, few and many counts, or a class for expanded clones, and some rows have none.

TRBV7-2	NA	NA	TRBJ2-3	CASSLLRNSDFSDTQYF	TGTGCCAGCAGCTTGTTGAGAAATTCGGACTTTTCCGATACGCAGTATTTT
TRBV7-3	NA	NA	TRBJ1-1	CASSLEGTNTEAFF	TGTGCCAGCAGCTTAGAGGGTACGAACACTGAAGCTTTCTTT
TRBV5-1	NA	TRBD1	TRBJ2-1	CASSLTPGQGVRFF	TGCGCCAGCAGCTTGACGCCGGGACAGGGAGTGCGGTTCTTC
TRBV11-2	NA	NA	TRBJ2-7	CASSLSRGLYTGEQYF	TGTGCCAGCAGCTTAAGTCGGGGCCTGTATACCGGGGAGCAGTACTTC
TRBV7-2	NA	NA	TRBJ2-7	CASRLTGGYEQYF	TGTGCCAGCAGACTGACAGGAGGATACGAGCAGTACTTC
TRBV7-3	NA	TRBD1	TRBJ2-2	CASSLRQGYTGELFF	TGTGCCAGCAGCCTACGACAGGGATACACCGGGGAGCTGTTTTTT
TRBV19	NA	NA	TRBJ2-2	CASSNKAVNTGELFF	TGTGCCAGTAGCAATAAGGCGGTGAACACCGGGGAGCTGTTTTTT
TRBV27	NA	TRBD1	TRBJ1-2	CASSPSTGYGYTF	TGTGCCAGCAGTCCCTCGACAGGGTATGGCTACACCTTC
TRBV28	NA	NA	TRBJ2-5	CASSFPAGQQETQYF	TGTGCCAGCAGTTTTCCCGCGGGACAGCAAGAGACCCAGTACTTC
TRBV4-1	NA	NA	TRBJ2-3	CASSQGRATDTQYF	TGCGCCAGCAGCCAAGGGCGGGCTACAGATACGCAGTATTTT
TRBV6-1	NA	NA	TRBJ2-4	CASSEDRLAKNIQYF	TGTGCCAGCAGTGAAGACAGGTTAGCCAAAAACATTCAGTACTTC
TRBV10-3	NA	NA	TRBJ2-1	CATRTGHNEQFF	TGTGCCACGAGAACAGGCCACAATGAGCAGTTCTTC
TRBV25-1	NA	TRBD1	TRBJ2-7	CASKDRDYEQYF	TGTGCCAGCAAGGACAGGGACTACGAGCAGTACTTC
TRBV14	NA	TRBD1	TRBJ2-5	CASRPTGLETQYF	TGTGCCAGCAGGCCGACAGGGTTAGAGACCCAGTACTTC
TRBV2	NA	NA	TRBJ2-7	CASSNRLLGGYEQYF	TGTGCCAGCAGTAATAGACTCTTAGGGGGCTACGAGCAGTACTTC
TRBV2	NA	NA	TRBJ1-1	CASSEQGMNTEAFF	TGTGCCAGCAGTGAACAGGGGATGAACACTGAAGCTTTCTTT
TRBV5-5	NA	NA	TRBJ1-5	CASSWGGGENQPQHF	TGTGCCAGCAGCTGGGGGGGAGGCGAGAATCAGCCCCAGCATTTT
TRBV5-4	once	TRBD1	TRBJ1-4	CASSTDRDRGHEKLFF	TGTGCCAGCAGTACAGACCGGGACAGGGGGCACGAAAAACTGTTTTTT
TRBV7-6	NA	NA	TRBJ2-5	CASSLNRAETQYF	TGTGCCAGCAGCTTGAACAGGGCAGAGACCCAGTACTTC
TRBV5-6	NA	TRBD1	TRBJ1-3	CASSLGQVPFSSGNTIYF	TGTGCCAGCAGCCTGGGACAGGTGCCTTTTAGCTCTGGAAACACCATATATTTT
TRBV4-1	NA	NA	TRBJ1-1	CASSYPQGTTLKGTEAFF	TGCGCCAGCAGTTACCCCCAGGGGACTACACTCAAGGGTACTGAAGCTTTCTTT
TRBV11-1	once	TRBD2	TRBJ2-1	CASSLTPGLANEQFF	TGTGCCAGCAGCTTAACCCCGGGACTAGCAAATGAGCAGTTCTTC
TRBV19	once	TRBD1	TRBJ1-1	CASSIGGQVHSSTEAFF	TGTGCCAGTAGTATAGGGGGACAGGTTCACTCCAGCACTGAAGCTTTCTTT
TRBV6-5	NA	TRBD1	TRBJ2-7	CASSRTGTSYEQYF	TGTGCCAGCAGCCGGACAGGGACTTCCTACGAGCAGTACTTC
TRBV7-3	NA	TRBD1	TRBJ1-1	CASSLQGADEAFF	TGTGCCAGCAGCTTACAGGGGGCGGATGAAGCTTTCTTT
TRBV19	NA	NA	TRBJ2-6	CASSTLPGANVLTF	TGTGCCAGTAGTACCCTTCCAGGGGCCAACGTCCTGACTTTC
TRBV7-3	NA	NA	TRBJ2-7	CASSQGQGLGEQYF	TGTGCCAGCAGCCAAGGACAGGGACTAGGCGAGCAGTACTTC
TRBV10-2	NA	NA	TRBJ2-3	CASSEPAVASTDTQYF	TGCGCCAGCAGTGAGCCAGCGGTTGCTAGCACAGATACGCAGTATTTT
TRBV19	NA	NA	TRBJ2-7	CASSQGGGFLYF	TGTGCCAGTAGCCAAGGAGGGGGGTTTCTGTACTTC
TRBV7-2	NA	NA	TRBJ2-7	CASSSNYEQYF	TGTGCCAGCAGCTCTAACTACGAGCAGTACTTC
TRBV11-1	once	TRBD1	TRBJ2-1	CASSLGQDEQFF	TGTGCCAGCAGCTTGGGACAGGACGAGCAGTTCTTC
TRBV5-4	once	NA	TRBJ2-1	CASSLALGNNEQFF	TGTGCCAGCAGCTTGGCCCTGGGGAACAATGAGCAGTTCTTC
TRBV27	NA	TRBD2	TRBJ2-5	CASSPPGLAGETQYF	TGTGCCAGCAGTCCTCCGGGACTAGCGGGAGAGACCCAGTACTTC
TRBV5-4	NA	NA	TRBJ1-1	CASSKVGGDTEAFF	TGTGCCAGCAGCAAGGTCGGCGGGGACACTGAAGCTTTCTTT
TRBV9	NA	NA	TRBJ2-2	CASSVEVANTGELFF	TGTGCCAGCAGCGTAGAGGTAGCGAACACCGGGGAGCTGTTTTTT
TRBV4-2	few	NA	TRBJ2-3	CASSQDGSTDTQYF	TGTGCCAGCAGCCAAGATGGGAGCACAGATACGCAGTATTTT
TRBV19	NA	NA	TRBJ1-1	CASSPPGVSGVEGVMNTEAFF	TGTGCCAGTAGTCCCCCCGGTGTATCAGGAGTCGAGGGCGTCATGAACACTGAAGCTTTCTTT
TRBV7-8	NA	TRBD2	TRBJ2-5	CASSLDSGRFRGNQETQYF	TGTGCCAGCAGCTTAGATAGCGGGAGGTTCAGGGGGAACCAAGAGACCCAGTACTTC
TRBV7-8	NA	TRBD1	TRBJ1-1	CASSFQSTGLNVEAFF	TGTGCCAGCAGCTTCCAATCGACAGGGCTAAATGTCGAAGCTTTCTTT
TRBV19	NA	NA	TRBJ1-2	CATNNGGHGPSGYTF	TGTGCAACTAATAACGGGGGACACGGCCCATCTGGCTACACCTTC
TRBV7-9	NA	NA	TRBJ2-3	CASSPGRTDTQYF	TGTGCCAGCAGTCCGGGGCGCACAGATACGCAGTATTTT
TRBV29-1	NA	NA	TRBJ1-4	CSVWTDEKLFF	TGCAGCGTTTGGACGGATGAAAAACTGTTTTTT
TRBV10-3	NA	NA	TRBJ1-2	CAIKPDTDNYGYTF	TGTGCCATCAAGCCCGACACCGATAACTATGGCTACACCTTC
TRBV28	NA	TRBD2	TRBJ2-7	CASSLSSGGFHEQYF	TGTGCCAGCAGTTTATCTTCGGGAGGGTTCCACGAGCAGTACTTC
TRBV7-9	once	NA	TRBJ2-7	CASSPSPIYEQYF	TGTGCCAGCAGCCCCTCCCCCATCTACGAGCAGTACTTC
TRBV4-1	NA	TRBD2	TRBJ2-3	CASSQPAGVHTQYF	TGCGCCAGCAGCCAACCAGCGGGAGTCCATACGCAGTATTTT
TRBV18	NA	NA	TRBJ2-2	CASSPGAGRDTGELFF	TGTGCCAGCTCACCAGGGGCAGGCCGGGACACCGGGGAGCTGTTTTTT
TRBV28	NA	NA	TRBJ1-3	CASSSLGSSGNTIYF	TGTGCCAGCAGTTCCCTGGGGAGCTCTGGAAACACCATATATTTT
TRBV2	NA	TRBD2	TRBJ2-2	CASSGASGYTGELFF	TGTGCCAGCAGTGGAGCTAGCGGGTACACCGGGGAGCTGTTTTTT
TRBV6-6	NA	NA	TRBJ1-1	CASTTTAAGGGTEAFF	TGTGCCAGCACCACCACGGCGGCGGGAGGGGGTACTGAAGCTTTCTTT
TRBV29-1	NA	NA	TRBJ2-4	CSVYQGAKNIQYF	TGCAGCGTATACCAGGGAGCCAAAAACATTCAGTACTTC
TRBV19	NA	NA	TRBJ1-3	CASSKNRDTGNTIYF	TGTGCCAGTAGTAAAAACCGGGACACAGGAAACACCATATATTTT
TRBV15	NA	NA	TRBJ2-6	CATSMFVLRSVSGANVLTF	TGTGCCACCAGCATGTTCGTATTAAGATCCGTCTCTGGGGCCAACGTCCTGACTTTC
TRBV28	NA	NA	TRBJ1-1	CASSFVGEGGTEAFF	TGTGCCAGCAGTTTTGTTGGGGAGGGGGGCACTGAAGCTTTCTTT
TRBV6-4	once	TRBD1	TRBJ2-1	CASSGQGWAGEQFF	TGTGCCAGCAGCGGACAGGGATGGGCGGGTGAGCAGTTCTTC
TRBV10-3	NA	TRBD2	TRBJ2-1	CAITSGSYNEQFF	TGTGCCATCACTAGCGGGAGCTACAATGAGCAGTTCTTC
TRBV7-2	NA	NA	TRBJ1-4	CASSLEQGLAYEKLFF	TGTGCCAGCAGCTTAGAACAGGGATTAGCCTATGAAAAACTGTTTTTT
TRBV5-4	NA	NA	TRBJ1-1	CASSPGTRQERTEAFF	TGTGCCAGCAGCCCTGGGACACGTCAGGAGAGGACTGAAGCTTTCTTT
TRBV6-5	NA	TRBD1	TRBJ2-5	CASRPGQGAKTQYF	TGTGCCAGCAGGCCGGGACAGGGGGCGAAGACCCAGTACTTC